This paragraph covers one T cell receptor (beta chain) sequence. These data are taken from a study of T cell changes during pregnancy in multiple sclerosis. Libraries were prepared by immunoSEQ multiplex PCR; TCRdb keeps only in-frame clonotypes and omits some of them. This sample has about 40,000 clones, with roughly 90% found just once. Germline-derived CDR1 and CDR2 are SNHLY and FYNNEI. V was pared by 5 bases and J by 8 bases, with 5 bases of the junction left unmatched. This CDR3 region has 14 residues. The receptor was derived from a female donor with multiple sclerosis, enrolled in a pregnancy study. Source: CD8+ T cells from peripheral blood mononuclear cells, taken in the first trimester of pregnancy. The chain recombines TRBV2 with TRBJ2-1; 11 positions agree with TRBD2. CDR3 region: CASSRTSGGDEQFF. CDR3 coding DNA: TGTGCCAGCAGTAGAACTAGCGGGGGAGATGAGCAGTTCTTC.